One TCR beta chain is described in this entry. One base away lies a much larger clone, so this may be a sequencing read error. This record comes from a study of T cells in Graves' hyperthyroidism and ophthalmopathy. Amplification yielded TCR beta CDR3 regions, with RNA transcripts as the source. HTBI primers were the set used in a first-round RT-PCR of the TCR CDR3. Each CDR3 protein is one row after TCRdb ran MiXCR on the multiplex PCR reads. The sample yields more than 350,000 distinct CDR3 sequences, nearly 15% seen once. CDR1 is MNHNS and CDR2 is SASEGT in the germline V gene. The V end was cut by 6 bases, the J end by 5 bases, with 12 bases between. The CDR3 covers 13 residues.

The chain uses TRBV6-1 and TRBJ2-3; D ambiguous. This TCR was recovered from a woman in her sixties with Graves' ophthalmopathy. Sequenced input: blood. The CDR3 nucleotides read TGTGCCAGCAGACACGTCGTGCAAGATACGCAGTATTTT. Protein product: CASRHVVQDTQYF.